Described below is a single T cell receptor (beta chain) sequence and its context. The antigen is not known. The authors prepared UMI-labeled TRB cDNA libraries by 5' RACE. TCRdb re-called the 5' RACE reads; one entry per CDR3 protein, DNA not given. Its table records about 150,000 distinct CDR3 sequences. The sample originates from a study of CXCR3-negative and CXCR3-positive naive CD8 T cells. Study information: For each library, about 1.5 +/- 0.3 million TRB reads were obtained, roughly 130 million in total.

Overall study findings and caveats: The level of CXCR3 expression partially decreased after cryopreservation; the majority of assays used fresh PBMCs. Comparison of naive cells showed more hydrophobic TRB CDR3s in CXCR3-positive than in CXCR3-negative naive cells. The authors found comparable surface CD5 between naive subsets and inferred TCR strength from TRB CDR3 properties.

Every CD8+ T cell subset underwent triplicate sorting at under 350,000 cells apiece. The receptor comes from a human donor in good health. Some clones in this sample may be carry-over from other donors' samples. Sequenced sample: naive CXCR3+ CD8+ T cells from blood. Subset noted: CD45RO-CCR7+CD27+CD95- naive CD8+ T cells expressing CXCR3 (TNR3+).

The CDR3 loop reads CASSLGASGTGELFF. The V gene is TRBV5-1, the J gene TRBJ2-2; the D call of TRBD2 rests on TCRdb alone, since no DNA is present to check it. The CDR3 sequence is 15 residues long. Germline CDR1 is SGHRS and CDR2 is YFSETQ.